The 7 T cell receptor beta chains below come from one sample, sequenced in a study of Ad26.COV2.S vaccination and SARS-CoV-2 variants. Profiled with immunoSEQ multiplex PCR; TCRdb holds only in-frame clones, not every one. The table includes around 250,000 clones, more than 70% detected once. Treatment in this sample: around 19 received Ad26.COV2.S at low or high dose, single or two shots; roughly five received placebo; per-sample allocation not given. Day 63 after the first vaccine or placebo injection was the time point for sampling. The material sequenced was peripheral blood, taken in a trial of Ad26.COV2.S vaccine versus placebo. The receptors shown here come from a person between 18 and 65 years old who received the Ad26.COV2.S COVID-19 vaccine or a placebo.

V and J are TRBV27 and TRBJ2-7; weak D call: TRBD2 (5 bases). Germline assignment: CDR1 MNHEY and CDR2 SMNVEV (reference sequence). The CDR3 totals 13 residues. Trimming took off 5 bases at V and 7 bases at J, with 15 bases between the two ends. CDR3 sequence (DNA): TGTGCCAGCAGTCTCCGGACTGGCACGGAGCAGTACTTC. Amino acid sequence: CASSLRTGTEQYF.

The chain recombines TRBV29-1 with TRBJ2-1; D is unresolved. Trimming cost V 4 bases and J 8 bases, with 15 bases left between them. Germline V lookup: CDR1 SQVTM, CDR2 ANQGSEA. The CDR3 contains 13 residues. The CDR3 nucleotides are TGCAGCGTTGTGTTTTACGAGGCGGATGAGCAGTTCTTC. Translated: CSVVFYEADEQFF.

J is TRBJ1-2 and V is TRBV19, with D perhaps matching TRBD1 (5 bases). With 0 bases removed from V and 5 bases from J, the gap between germline ends came to 13 bases. The CDR3 is 15 residues long. Per the germline V gene, CDR1 is LNHDA and CDR2 is SQIVND (reference sequence). The CDR3 is CASSIDGTRRYGYTF. CDR3 sequence (DNA): TGTGCCAGTAGTATAGACGGGACCAGGCGGTATGGCTACACCTTC.

This chain links TRBV30 with TRBJ1-1, with no clear D. The CDR3 is made up of 13 amino acids. Germline V CDR1 and CDR2: GTSNPN, SVGIG (reference sequence). Trimming left V 0 bases short and J 4 bases short, with 9 bases between. CDR3 protein: CAWSVSPITEAFF. The CDR3 nucleotides are TGTGCCTGGAGTGTCTCCCCTATCACTGAAGCTTTCTTT.

The table lists this clone with a few counts. The chain is built from TRBV11-2 and TRBJ1-1; D ambiguous. The CDR3 contains 13 residues. Germline-derived CDR1 and CDR2 are SGHAT and FQNNGV. V lost 2 bases and J 2 bases, leaving 6 bases between the germline ends. The CDR3 DNA reads as TGTGCCAGCAGCTTATTACACAACACTGAAGCTTTCTTT. Translated: CASSLLHNTEAFF.

The chain carries TRBV18 and TRBJ2-3; D is unclear. This CDR3 is built from 15 residues. V lost 0 bases to trimming and J lost 0 bases, with 7 bases between them. CDR1 and CDR2 (germline): KGHSH, LQKENI. The CDR3 protein is CASSPPGHSTDTQYF. Written as DNA, the CDR3 is TGTGCCAGCTCACCACCAGGGCACAGCACAGATACGCAGTATTTT.

This chain connects TRBV10-3 to TRBJ2-2; the D call may be TRBD1 or TRBD2 (6 bases each). Per the germline V gene, CDR1 is ENHRY and CDR2 is SYGVKD. The CDR3 contains 14 residues. V lost 7 bases and J lost 5, with 14 bases in between. CDR3 bases: TGTGCCATCACCTACCCGGGGGCGACCGGGGAGCTGTTTTTT. It codes for CAITYPGATGELFF.